Listed below are T cell receptor beta chains from one sample, sequenced in a study of vaccination effects on CD4 cells after COVID-19. Their cognate antigens are unknown. TCRdb keeps only in-frame clones here, not all; method: immunoSEQ multiplex PCR. The sample gives approximately 66,000 clones, 70% to 80% of which show up once; roughly 2.2% is in the top ten. The specimen was CD4+ T cells from PBMCs cultured without peptide, collected after COVID-19 vaccination. Receptors were obtained from a human donor who received a COVID-19 vaccine. CDR3s include the opening cysteine and the closing phenylalanine or tryptophan. Fields, in order: D gene, V gene, clone size, J gene, CDR3 protein, CDR3 DNA. D genes are given only for firm matches. Rows give clone size only sometimes, using once, few, many, or a class for an expanded clone.

d_gene: TRBD1
v_gene: TRBV7-2
abundance: NA
j_gene: TRBJ1-1
CDR3aa: CASSLVGQLNTEAFF
CDR3nt: TGTGCCAGCAGCTTAGTGGGACAGCTGAACACTGAAGCTTTCTTT

d_gene: NA
v_gene: TRBV12-3/TRBV12-4
abundance: NA
j_gene: TRBJ1-5
CDR3aa: CASSPKNQPQHF
CDR3nt: TGTGCCAGCAGTCCTAAGAATCAGCCCCAGCATTTT

d_gene: NA
v_gene: TRBV19
abundance: NA
j_gene: TRBJ2-3
CDR3aa: CAGLPNSDTQYF
CDR3nt: TGTGCCGGGCTCCCAAATTCAGATACGCAGTATTTT

d_gene: NA
v_gene: TRBV7-2
abundance: NA
j_gene: TRBJ2-1
CDR3aa: CASSLAASSYNEQFF
CDR3nt: TGTGCCAGCAGCTTAGCCGCAAGCTCCTACAATGAGCAGTTCTTC

d_gene: NA
v_gene: TRBV5-4
abundance: NA
j_gene: TRBJ1-3
CDR3aa: CASSTGGGRDPGNTIYF
CDR3nt: TGTGCCAGCAGCACTGGTGGGGGCAGGGACCCTGGAAACACCATATATTTT

d_gene: TRBD2
v_gene: TRBV7-2
abundance: NA
j_gene: TRBJ2-3
CDR3aa: CASSLGPSGRGDTQYF
CDR3nt: TGTGCCAGCAGCTTAGGGCCTAGCGGCAGAGGGGATACGCAGTATTTT

d_gene: TRBD1
v_gene: TRBV2
abundance: NA
j_gene: TRBJ2-1
CDR3aa: CASSGTGAYNEQFF
CDR3nt: TGTGCCAGCAGTGGGACAGGAGCCTACAATGAGCAGTTCTTC

d_gene: TRBD1
v_gene: TRBV5-1
abundance: NA
j_gene: TRBJ2-6
CDR3aa: CASSNRGGANVLTF
CDR3nt: TGCGCCAGCAGCAACAGGGGTGGGGCCAACGTCCTGACTTTC

d_gene: NA
v_gene: TRBV4-3
abundance: NA
j_gene: TRBJ1-4
CDR3aa: CASSQAGPGDEKLFF
CDR3nt: TGCGCCAGCAGCCAAGCGGGACCGGGGGACGAAAAACTGTTTTTT

d_gene: NA
v_gene: TRBV19
abundance: NA
j_gene: TRBJ1-2
CDR3aa: CASRGFTYGYTF
CDR3nt: TGTGCCAGCCGGGGGTTTACCTATGGCTACACCTTC

d_gene: NA
v_gene: TRBV6-5
abundance: NA
j_gene: TRBJ1-2
CDR3aa: CASRAGPNNYGYTF
CDR3nt: TGTGCCAGCAGGGCGGGACCTAATAACTATGGCTACACCTTC

d_gene: TRBD1
v_gene: TRBV24-1
abundance: once
j_gene: TRBJ2-2
CDR3aa: CATSSSPPLGTVDTGELFF
CDR3nt: TGTGCCACCAGTTCATCTCCTCCCTTGGGGACAGTGGACACCGGGGAGCTGTTTTTT

d_gene: NA
v_gene: TRBV6-5
abundance: NA
j_gene: TRBJ2-3
CDR3aa: CASSYTGANTDTQYF
CDR3nt: TGTGCCAGCAGTTACACGGGGGCCAACACAGATACGCAGTATTTT

d_gene: NA
v_gene: TRBV7-3
abundance: NA
j_gene: TRBJ2-5
CDR3aa: CASSLNSQETQYF
CDR3nt: TGTGCCAGCAGCTTAAACAGTCAAGAGACCCAGTACTTC

d_gene: NA
v_gene: TRBV5-4
abundance: NA
j_gene: TRBJ2-5
CDR3aa: CASSLRARQETQYF
CDR3nt: TGTGCCAGCAGCTTGAGGGCCCGTCAAGAGACCCAGTACTTC

d_gene: TRBD1
v_gene: TRBV30
abundance: once
j_gene: TRBJ1-2
CDR3aa: CAWSYGTVGGYTF
CDR3nt: TGTGCCTGGTCCTACGGGACAGTGGGGGGCTACACCTTC

d_gene: NA
v_gene: TRBV5-5
abundance: NA
j_gene: TRBJ1-5
CDR3aa: CASSYTQNSGGQPQHF
CDR3nt: TGTGCCAGCAGCTATACCCAGAATTCCGGGGGTCAGCCCCAGCATTTT